One sample yielded the 21 T cell receptor beta chains listed below, sequenced in a study of blood T cells in healthy people across ages. Primers used in a second PCR of roughly 6 to 11 cycles were a sample-barcoded 5' primer and a J-beta primer mix. TCRdb re-called the 5' RACE reads through MiXCR, storing one row per CDR3 protein. The sample carries 1.5 million or so distinct CDR3 sequences, about 43% recorded once. Material for sequencing was blood. The source of these receptors is a woman between 18 and 30 years old in good health.

This clonotype was recorded a few times. The chain joins TRBV12-3 or TRBV12-4 to TRBJ2-3; tentatively, D is TRBD1 or TRBD2 (6 bases each). The CDR3 contains 14 residues. Trimming removed 8 bases from V and 0 bases from J, with 12 bases in between. The CDR3 nucleotides are TGTGCCAGCGGGGGGCTACCTAGCACAGATACGCAGTATTTT. Protein: CASGGLPSTDTQYF.

On this clonotype: A much larger clone lies one base from this, so it may be a read error. The chain is built from TRBV7-2 and TRBJ1-2; D gene uncertain. This CDR3 has 14 residues. Germline CDR1 SGHTA, CDR2 FQGNSA. CDR3 nucleotides: TGTGCCAGCCGCTTAGCGGGTTGGGCAAGCGGCTACACCTTC. This sequence encodes CASRLAGWASGYTF. The full variable domain, with the rest looked up from reference TRBV7-2 and TRBJ1-2, is GAGVSQSPSNKVTEKGKDVELRCDPISGHTALYWYRQSLGQGLEFLIYFQGNSAPDKSGLPSDRFSAERTGGSVSTLTIQRTQQEDSAVYLCASRLAGWASGYTFGSGTRLTVV.

The genes are TRBV20-1 and TRBJ2-3; no firm D call. CDR3 length equals 14 residues. Trimming took off 3 bases at V and 2 bases at J, with 12 bases between the two ends. CDR1 is DFQATT, CDR2 SNEGSKA, per germline (reference sequence). The CDR3 is CSASPRELTDTQYF. The CDR3 nucleotides are TGCAGTGCTAGTCCTCGAGAACTCACAGATACGCAGTATTTT.

This sequence joins TRBV6-2 or TRBV6-3 and TRBJ2-2; 11 nucleotides match TRBD2. The CDR3 contains 15 residues. The V segment lost 6 bases and the J segment 6 bases; nucleotides outside the gene matches: 6. Germline CDR1 reads MNHEY; CDR2 reads SVGEGT. CDR3 in DNA: TGTGCCAGCAGGAATAGCGGGGGGGGTTCCGGGGAGCTGTTTTTT. It specifies CASRNSGGGSGELFF.

The V gene is TRBV3-1, the J gene TRBJ1-1, with D maybe TRBD1 (5 bases). The CDR3 length is 14 residues. The germline V gene has CDR1 LGHDT and CDR2 YNNKEL (reference sequence). V shed 1 base and J shed 7 bases, with 13 bases lying between them. The CDR3: CASSQGSGFGEAFF. The CDR3 DNA follows: TGTGCCAGCAGCCAAGGGTCAGGGTTCGGTGAAGCTTTCTTT. Complete variable domain (other parts from reference TRBV3-1 and TRBJ1-1): DTAVSQTPKYLVTQMGNDKSIKCEQNLGHDTMYWYKQDSKKFLKIMFSYNNKELIINETVPNRFSPKSPDKAHLNLHINSLELGDSAVYFCASSQGSGFGEAFFGQGTRLTVV.

In this sample, this clonotype turned up many times. This chain uses TRBV20-1 with TRBJ2-7, with D possibly being TRBD2 (5 bases). CDR1 DFQATT and CDR2 SNEGSKA come from the germline V gene (reference sequence). The V gene lost 1 base and the J gene lost 4 bases, with 5 bases spanning the gap. The CDR3 runs to 11 residues. The CDR3 bases are TGCAGTGCTAGAGGGGAGTACGAGCAGTACTTC. It translates to CSARGEYEQYF.

Worth noting for this clonotype: A much more abundant neighbour one base away suggests this may be a read error. The chain is built from TRBV5-6 and TRBJ2-1; a possible D gene is TRBD1 (6 bases). The ends were cut back, 4 bases at V and 7 bases at J, with 15 bases in the middle. This CDR3 is built from 14 residues. CDR1 and CDR2 from the germline V gene are SGHDT and YYEEEE. CDR3 loop: CASSQGTNLNEQFF. Here the CDR3 DNA reads TGTGCCAGCAGCCAGGGGACCAATTTGAATGAGCAGTTCTTC.

The chain has TRBV29-1 and TRBJ2-4, with TRBD2 matching 12 bases. The J call may be mistaken, given a closer DNA end match to TRBJ2-7. CDR1 and CDR2 (germline): SQVTM, ANQGSEA. The CDR3 spans 15 residues. In nucleotides, the CDR3 is TGCAGCGTTGTCCCTAGCGGGGGGGCGATGGGCGAGCAGTACTTC. It translates to CSVVPSGGAMGEQYF.

Only a few counts were recorded for this clonotype. V and J are TRBV2 and TRBJ1-2; unclear D gene. The germline V and J ends were trimmed by 6 bases and 3 bases, with 11 bases remaining between them. CDR1 is SNHLY, CDR2 FYNNEI, per germline. The CDR3 runs 13 residues. DNA for the CDR3: TGTGCCAGCAGGGTCGAGGGAGACTATGGCTACACCTTC. Translation gives CASRVEGDYGYTF.

The sample holds a few counts of this clonotype. V and J are TRBV7-3 and TRBJ1-1; no clear D gene. The CDR3 is made up of 14 amino acids. V lost 5 bases and J 3 bases, leaving 13 bases between the germline ends. Germline lookup yields CDR1 SGHTA and CDR2 FQGTGA. The CDR3 DNA reads TGTGCCAGCAGCGTCGGGAGAGCTGACACTGAAGCTTTCTTT. Encoded protein: CASSVGRADTEAFF. The full variable domain, completed using reference TRBV7-3 and TRBJ1-1, is GAGVSQTPSNKVTEKGKYVELRCDPISGHTALYWYRQSLGQGPEFLIYFQGTGAADDSGLPNDRFFAVRPEGSVSTLKIQRTERGDSAVYLCASSVGRADTEAFFGQGTRLTVV.

The chain joins TRBV10-1 to TRBJ2-1; 12 bases match TRBD2. This CDR3 has 19 residues. Germline CDR1 is WNHNN and CDR2 is SYGVQD (reference sequence). The junction had 11 bases not matched to a gene; V was cut back by 4 bases and J by 1 base. This chain's CDR3 is CASSAGPGLAGRSYNEQFF. For the CDR3, the DNA is TGCGCCAGCAGTGCAGGACCAGGACTAGCGGGACGATCCTACAATGAGCAGTTCTTC.

This clonotype was seen only a few times. The rearrangement joins TRBV2 to TRBJ2-5; 10 nucleotides line up with TRBD2. The germline V gene has CDR1 SNHLY and CDR2 FYNNEI. The length of the CDR3 is 14 residues. J was trimmed by 2 bases and V by 6 bases; bases with no gene match: 3. The CDR3 bases are TGTGCCAGCAGAGAGACTAGCGGGCAAGAGACCCAGTACTTC. Translation gives CASRETSGQETQYF.

This chain joins TRBV4-1 and TRBJ2-4, with 7 bases matching TRBD2. Germline assignment: CDR1 MGHRA and CDR2 YSYEKL. The CDR3 spans 15 residues. Trimming at V came to 4 bases and at J to 13 bases, leaving 16 bases not matched to a gene. The CDR3, as DNA: TGCGCCAGCAGCCTAGACCCGGGGACTACTTGGGAGCAGTACTTC. Protein product: CASSLDPGTTWEQYF.

The chain carries TRBV20-1 and TRBJ2-6; D is perhaps TRBD1 (6 bases). There are 13 residues in the CDR3. The germline V gene has CDR1 DFQATT and CDR2 SNEGSKA (reference sequence). The CDR3 nucleotides read TGCAGCTCGGACAGCTGGGGGGCCAACGTCCTGACTTTC. Translated, it gives CSSDSWGANVLTF.

The genes are TRBV12-3 or TRBV12-4 and TRBJ2-1; D is perhaps TRBD2 (6 bases). The CDR3 totals 15 residues. The V end was cut by 3 bases, the J end by 3 bases, with 12 bases between. The CDR3 DNA reads TGTGCCAGCAGTTTTCGGGGGAACATCTACAATGAGCAGTTCTTC. Translating it yields CASSFRGNIYNEQFF.

This clonotype was recorded only once. The rearrangement uses TRBV6-5 and TRBJ2-5, with 9 bases fitting TRBD1. The CDR3 length is 12 residues. Germline V lookup: CDR1 MNHEY, CDR2 SVGAGI. Trimming cost V 11 bases and J 6 bases; bases outside gene matches: 7. In DNA form, the CDR3 reads TGTGCCGTACAACAGGGGGCCCAGACCCAGTACTTC. As protein: CAVQQGAQTQYF.

This clonotype occurred a few times. The chain employs TRBV9 and TRBJ2-3; D might be TRBD2 (7 bases). The CDR3 is made up of 16 amino acids. V was pared by 3 bases and J by 5 bases, with 19 bases between. Germline V gives CDR1 SGDLS, CDR2 YYNGEE. CDR3 coding DNA: TGTGCCAGCAGCGCTAGTAGGGGGGGCGCAGTAGATACGCAGTATTTT. Protein product: CASSASRGGAVDTQYF.

This clonotype was observed at least ten times. V usage is TRBV6-1 and J usage is TRBJ2-2; D unresolved. The CDR3 length is 15 residues. V lost 7 bases to trimming and J lost 1 base, with 13 bases between them. Germline V gene data show CDR1 as MNHNS and CDR2 as SASEGT. The CDR3 coding sequence is TGTGCCAGCACCACTGGACGGTTGAACACCGGGGAGCTGTTTTTT. Its translation: CASTTGRLNTGELFF.

V and J are TRBV7-9 and TRBJ1-3; no definite D call. CDR1 SEHNR and CDR2 FQNEAQ come from the germline V gene (reference sequence). The CDR3 totals 15 residues. Trimming shortened V by 4 bases and J by 0 bases, and 10 bases separated the two germline ends. DNA for the CDR3: TGTGCCAGCAGCTCGCGGGTCAGCTCTGGAAACACCATATATTTT. It codes for CASSSRVSSGNTIYF.

With regard to this clonotype: One junction end does not reproduce the germline sequence, and a read error may be involved. This sequence joins TRBV3-1 and TRBJ1-2, with D hard to call. The CDR3 runs to 14 residues. The germline gives CDR1 LGHDT, CDR2 YNNKEL (reference sequence). In DNA, the CDR3 is TGTGCCAGCGGCCAAGGTCTCAGTAACTATGGCTACACCTTC. Amino acids: CASGQGLSNYGYTF.

Worth noting for this clonotype: One end of the junction is discordant with germline, which a read error may explain. This rearrangement joins TRBV29-1 to TRBJ2-3; D gene unclear. The CDR3 length is 13 residues. Germline CDR1 and CDR2: SQVTM and ANQGSEA. CDR3 DNA: TGCAGCGTTGCAACAATCTTCACAGATACGCAGTCTTTT. Translation: CSVATIFTDTQSF.